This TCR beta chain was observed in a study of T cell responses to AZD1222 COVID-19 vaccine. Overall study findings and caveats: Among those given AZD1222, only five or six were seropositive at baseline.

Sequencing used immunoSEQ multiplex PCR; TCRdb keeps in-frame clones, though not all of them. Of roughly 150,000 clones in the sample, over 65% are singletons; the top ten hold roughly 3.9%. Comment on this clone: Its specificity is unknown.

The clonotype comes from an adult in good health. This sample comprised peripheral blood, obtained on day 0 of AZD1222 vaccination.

CDR3: CASSPQNTGELFF. In nucleotides, the CDR3 is TGTGCCAGCAGTCCACAAAACACCGGGGAGCTGTTTTTT. The chain employs TRBV6-5 and TRBJ2-2; D not resolved. The germline V and J ends were trimmed by 5 bases and 2 bases, with 6 bases remaining between them. Germline CDR1 is MNHEY and CDR2 is SVGAGI. CDR3 length: 13 residues.